This entry lists 28 T cell receptor beta chains sequenced from one sample in a study of T-cell reconstitution after alpha-beta-depleted transplantation in children. TCRbeta library preparation incorporated unique molecular identifiers. TCRdb called the PCR reads again in MiXCR, with one record for every CDR3 protein. The table records roughly 220,000 distinct CDR3 sequences, around 7.7% of them present only once. Sequencing used PBMCs, mostly from graft donor cells, obtained 360 days after TCRalphabeta/CD19-depleted stem cell transplant. Receptors were obtained from a male patient aged 2 to 10 who had a stem cell transplant for acute myeloid leukemia, so the T cells may come from the graft donor.

The sample holds many counts of this clonotype. The chain carries TRBV12-3 or TRBV12-4 and TRBJ1-5; D unresolved. V lost 6 bases, J lost 7 bases, and 10 bases lay in between. The CDR3 runs 12 residues. CDR3 in amino acids: CASSPGRQPQHF. CDR3 nucleotides: TGTGCCAGCAGCCCCGGGAGACAGCCCCAGCATTTT.

The chain uses TRBV29-1 and TRBJ2-1, with D unclear. V was trimmed by 5 bases and J by 6 bases, leaving 11 bases between them. The CDR3 runs 12 residues. Germline-derived CDR1 and CDR2 are SQVTM and ANQGSEA. The CDR3 spells CSVQHLANEQFF. CDR3 nucleotide sequence: TGCAGCGTTCAACATCTCGCCAATGAGCAGTTCTTC.

This clonotype was detected many times. The chain uses TRBV7-2 and TRBJ1-5, with a possible D match to TRBD1 (6 bases). Trimming took off 5 bases at V and 4 bases at J, with 9 bases between the two ends. The CDR3 contains 13 residues. CDR1 and CDR2 (germline): SGHTA, FQGNSA. CDR3 nucleotides: TGTGCCAGCAGCCCCCAGGGGAATCAGCCCCAGCATTTT. Its protein product is CASSPQGNQPQHF. Based on the CDR3 plus reference TRBV7-2 and TRBJ1-5, the full variable domain is GAGVSQSPSNKVTEKGKDVELRCDPISGHTALYWYRQSLGQGLEFLIYFQGNSAPDKSGLPSDRFSAERTGGSVSTLTIQRTQQEDSAVYLCASSPQGNQPQHFGDGTRLSIL.

This clonotype showed up many times. The gene calls are TRBV15 and TRBJ1-5; D remains ambiguous. CDR1 is LNHNV and CDR2 is YYDKDF in the germline V gene (reference sequence). This CDR3 comprises 13 residues. Trimming stripped 4 bases from V and 4 bases from J, with 8 bases between. As DNA, the CDR3 is TGTGCCACCAGCACGATAGCAAATCAGCCCCAGCATTTT. It specifies CATSTIANQPQHF.

The table lists this clonotype with many counts. This chain uses TRBV5-1 with TRBJ1-1; no reliable D call. Trimming shortened V by 1 base and J by 8 bases, and 15 bases separated the two germline ends. Germline V gene lookup returns CDR1 SGHRS and CDR2 YFSETQ. CDR3 size: 14 residues. DNA of the CDR3: TGCGCCAGCAGCTTGAGAGGAGCGATTTCGGAAGCTTTCTTT. This gives the protein CASSLRGAISEAFF.

This clonotype was seen more than once but under ten times. The chain recombines TRBV29-1 with TRBJ1-1; D is unclear. V gave up 0 bases and J gave up 1 base, with 9 bases separating them. The CDR3 has 14 amino acids. CDR1 is SQVTM, CDR2 ANQGSEA, per germline. This chain's CDR3 is CSVEDTGWNTEAFF. DNA for the CDR3: TGCAGCGTTGAAGATACCGGGTGGAACACTGAAGCTTTCTTT. Based on the CDR3 plus reference TRBV29-1 and TRBJ1-1, the full variable domain is SAVISQKPSRDICQRGTSLTIQCQVDSQVTMMFWYRQQPGQSLTLIATANQGSEATYESGFVIDKFPISRPNLTFSTLTVSNMSPEDSSIYLCSVEDTGWNTEAFFGQGTRLTVV.

V is TRBV12-3 or TRBV12-4 and J is TRBJ2-2; the D gene is possibly TRBD1 (5 bases). The V gene lost 7 bases and the J gene lost 3 bases, with 12 bases spanning the gap. The CDR3 has 14 amino acids. CDR3 region: CASIRAGYTGELFF. The CDR3 DNA follows: TGTGCCAGCATCAGGGCAGGGTACACCGGGGAGCTGTTTTTT.

J is TRBJ2-7 and V is TRBV6-5; 7 positions match TRBD2. This CDR3 has 15 amino acids. Germline assignment: CDR1 MNHEY and CDR2 SVGAGI. Losses at the gene ends were 0 bases for V and 2 bases for J; bases not matched to a gene: 4. This CDR3 is CASSYSLAAAYEQYF. The CDR3 DNA is TGTGCCAGCAGTTACTCGCTAGCGGCAGCCTACGAGCAGTACTTC.

In this sample, this clonotype turned up many times. This rearrangement joins TRBV4-1 to TRBJ1-1; perhaps TRBD1 as D (6 bases). Germline V gene sequence: CDR1 MGHRA, CDR2 YSYEKL. The CDR3 contains 15 residues. Trimming pared 6 bases from V and 0 bases from J, leaving 14 bases between. The CDR3 protein is CASSEGTRLNTEAFF. In DNA, the CDR3 is TGCGCCAGCAGTGAGGGGACACGACTGAACACTGAAGCTTTCTTT.

The rearrangement joins TRBV12-3 or TRBV12-4 to TRBJ2-1; 7 nucleotides match TRBD2. The CDR3 contains 14 residues. V trimming: 5 bases; J trimming: 7 bases; junction bases outside the gene matches: 8. CDR3 in DNA: TGTGCCAGCAGTCTTACCGGGACTACGAATGAGCAGTTCTTC. The encoded protein is CASSLTGTTNEQFF.

This clonotype was observed a single time. This chain uses TRBV6-5 with TRBJ2-1; the match to TRBD2 covers 12 bases. The V and J ends lost 3 bases and 3 bases, in that order; junction bases with no gene match: 9. Germline assignment: CDR1 MNHEY and CDR2 SVGAGI. CDR3 length: 18 residues. CDR3 sequence: CASSYTPSGGAGYNEQFF. The CDR3 DNA follows: TGTGCCAGCAGTTATACCCCTAGCGGGGGGGCCGGCTACAATGAGCAGTTCTTC.

The chain is built from TRBV18 and TRBJ1-1, with 8 bases that match TRBD1. Per the germline V gene, CDR1 is KGHSH and CDR2 is LQKENI. J gave up 8 bases and V 4 bases, and 6 bases lay outside the gene matches. This CDR3 contains 13 residues. This CDR3 is CASSRTGPQEAFF. CDR3 bases: TGTGCCAGCTCACGGACAGGGCCTCAGGAAGCTTTCTTT.

This chain joins TRBV29-1 and TRBJ2-5; 10 positions agree with TRBD1. The germline CDR1 and CDR2 sequences are SQVTM and ANQGSEA. V was pared by 1 base and J by 5 bases, with 4 bases of the junction left unmatched. The CDR3 loop spans 14 amino acids. The CDR3 nucleotides are TGCAGCGTTGAAGGACAGGGGGCGTCGGAGACCCAGTACTTC. This gives the protein CSVEGQGASETQYF.

A few counts support this clonotype. The rearrangement links TRBV12-3 or TRBV12-4 to TRBJ2-1; D might be TRBD1 or TRBD2, each matching 6 bases. V was shortened by 5 bases and J by 2 bases, with 13 bases between the two germline ends. The CDR3 is 15 amino acids. The CDR3 is CASSPGAGTYNEQFF. The CDR3, as DNA: TGTGCCAGCAGTCCGGGGGCAGGGACCTACAATGAGCAGTTCTTC.

This clonotype has a count of ten or more. The rearrangement joins TRBV29-1 to TRBJ2-2; possibly TRBD2 for D (7 bases). The length of the CDR3 is 11 residues. Per the germline V gene, CDR1 is SQVTM and CDR2 is ANQGSEA. Trimming removed 6 bases from V and 6 bases from J, with 8 bases in between. Here the CDR3 reads CSVGGPGELFF. As DNA, the CDR3 is TGCAGCGTGGGGGGGCCCGGGGAGCTGTTTTTT.

This clonotype came up a few times. The chain couples TRBV12-3 or TRBV12-4 to TRBJ2-4; maybe TRBD2 (7 bases). Trimming removed 7 bases at V and 9 bases at J, with 31 bases between. The CDR3 loop spans 18 amino acids. CDR3 DNA: TGTGCCAGCACCCCTTGGGGGGGCACCAAACAGGGTTGGGGCATTCAGTACTTC. Translating it yields CASTPWGGTKQGWGIQYF.

This clonotype occurred many times. The V call is TRBV4-1, the J call TRBJ1-1; D ambiguous. The CDR3 loop spans 14 amino acids. CDR1 is MGHRA and CDR2 is YSYEKL in the germline V gene. V was clipped by 0 bases and J by 2 bases, with 7 bases between them. This chain's CDR3 is CASSQEKRNTEAFF. The CDR3 DNA reads TGCGCCAGCAGCCAAGAAAAAAGAAACACTGAAGCTTTCTTT.

Ten or more counts support this clonotype. The chain carries TRBV11-2 and TRBJ1-4; D may be TRBD1 (6 bases). CDR3 length equals 16 residues. Germline V gives CDR1 SGHAT, CDR2 FQNNGV. V was shortened by 6 bases and J by 0 bases, with 14 bases between the two germline ends. For the CDR3, the DNA is TGTGCCAGCAGTTCTCATCGGACAGCAACTAATGAAAAACTGTTTTTT. Translation gives CASSSHRTATNEKLFF.

This clonotype has ten or more counts. The chain couples TRBV12-3 or TRBV12-4 to TRBJ2-3; 7 bases fit TRBD1. V was pared by 8 bases and J by 6 bases, with 11 bases of the junction left unmatched. The CDR3 loop spans 14 amino acids. This CDR3 is CASFRQGPADTQYF. The CDR3 DNA sequence: TGTGCCAGCTTTCGACAGGGCCCGGCGGATACGCAGTATTTT.

This clonotype was detected many times. V gene TRBV5-6 combines with J gene TRBJ1-5, with TRBD1 as a possible D gene (6 bases). The germline CDR1 and CDR2 sequences are SGHDT and YYEEEE. V lost 2 bases, J lost 2 bases, and 8 bases lay in between. CDR3 size: 14 residues. The CDR3 nucleotides are TGTGCCAGCAGCTTAGGGGGGCGCAATCAGCCCCAGCATTTT. Translation gives CASSLGGRNQPQHF.

This clonotype was observed a handful of times. This chain uses TRBV12-3 or TRBV12-4 with TRBJ2-7; tentatively, D is TRBD1 or TRBD2 (6 bases each). V was clipped by 2 bases and J by 5 bases, with 10 bases between them. The CDR3 spans 13 residues. For the CDR3, the DNA is TGTGCCAGCAGTTTAATGGGGGGCCACGAGCAGTACTTC. Amino acids: CASSLMGGHEQYF.

This clonotype has a count of ten or more. V is TRBV10-3 and J is TRBJ1-5; tentative D call: TRBD1 (6 bases). Between the trimmed V and J ends, which lost 3 bases and 4 bases, there was a span of 16 bases. CDR3 length: 16 amino acids. The germline gives CDR1 ENHRY, CDR2 SYGVKD. CDR3 sequence (DNA): TGTGCCATCAGTGATCGCTCAGGGGCGGGAAATCAGCCCCAGCATTTT. Amino acid sequence: CAISDRSGAGNQPQHF.

This clonotype was seen repeatedly, ten times or more. This chain links TRBV5-1 with TRBJ1-1; D not certain. The CDR3 sequence is 14 residues long. Germline V gives CDR1 SGHRS, CDR2 YFSETQ. With 0 bases removed from V and 1 base from J, the gap between germline ends came to 7 bases. The CDR3 sequence: CASSLEVANTEAFF. The CDR3 region has the DNA TGCGCCAGCAGCTTGGAAGTAGCGAACACTGAAGCTTTCTTT.

This clonotype was found a few times. This chain joins TRBV5-1 and TRBJ1-1, with D perhaps matching TRBD1 (5 bases). Per germline, CDR1 SGHRS and CDR2 YFSETQ. The CDR3 sequence is 15 residues long. Trimming took off 0 bases at V and 0 bases at J, with 9 bases between the two ends. CDR3 sequence reads: CASSLVGALNTEAFF. The CDR3 DNA reads as TGCGCCAGCAGCTTGGTTGGGGCCTTGAACACTGAAGCTTTCTTT.

Of note for this clonotype: One end of the junction is discordant with germline, which a read error may explain. V gene TRBV6-5 combines with J gene TRBJ2-3; 7 bases map to TRBD1. Germline-derived CDR1 and CDR2 are MNHEY and SVGAGI. This CDR3 is 13 amino acids long. CDR3 sequence reads: CASSYSTGFSPFF. The DNA of the CDR3 is TGTGCCAGCAGTTACTCGACAGGGTTTAGTCCCTTTTTT.

This chain links TRBV29-1 with TRBJ1-2, with D tentatively TRBD1 (5 bases). Germline CDR1 is SQVTM and CDR2 is ANQGSEA. CDR3 size: 12 residues. V was shortened by 7 bases and J by 10 bases, with 19 bases between the two germline ends. CDR3 sequence: CSGLTVSSDYTF. The CDR3 DNA follows: TGCAGCGGATTGACAGTATCCTCCGACTACACCTTC. Full variable domain (rest looked up from reference TRBV29-1 and TRBJ1-2): SAVISQKPSRDICQRGTSLTIQCQVDSQVTMMFWYRQQPGQSLTLIATANQGSEATYESGFVIDKFPISRPNLTFSTLTVSNMSPEDSSIYLCSGLTVSSDYTFGSGTRLTVV.

The chain carries TRBV12-3 or TRBV12-4 and TRBJ2-2; D unclear. V was cut by 6 bases and J by 4 bases, with 15 bases left in between. The CDR3 consists of 15 residues. The CDR3 DNA reads TGTGCCAGCAGGACCCCCCCAGAGTCCACCGGGGAGCTGTTTTTT. Translated: CASRTPPESTGELFF.

The chain links TRBV10-3 to TRBJ2-7; D may be TRBD1 or TRBD2 (5 bases each). V lost 3 bases and J lost 7, with 10 bases in between. CDR1 is ENHRY and CDR2 is SYGVKD in the germline V gene. The CDR3 length is 12 residues. The CDR3 bases are TGTGCCATCAGTGACCCGGGACGGGAGCAGTACGTC. Amino acids: CAISDPGREQYV.